This is a list of T cell receptor beta chains from one sample in a study of shared clonotypes between healthy human individuals. TCRdb's table, derived via immunoSEQ multiplex PCR, lists solely in-frame clones and lacks some. In the table there are just over 2,000,000 clones, 85% to 95% of which are singletons. Material for sequencing was naive CD4+ T cells sorted from blood. The source is a man in his late teens or twenties in good health. The CDR3 runs from the conserved cysteine through the conserved F or W. The order of the fields is J gene, D gene, clone size, V gene, CDR3 DNA, CDR3 protein. A D gene is named only where the DNA matches it firmly. Clone size appears in some rows only: once, few, many, or a class for an expanded clone.

j_gene: TRBJ1-6
d_gene: NA
abundance: NA
v_gene: TRBV2
CDR3nt: TGTGCCAGCAGGGGAGACTCTAATAATTCACCCCTCCACTTT
CDR3aa: CASRGDSNNSPLHF

j_gene: TRBJ2-5
d_gene: NA
abundance: NA
v_gene: TRBV11-2
CDR3nt: TGTGCCAGCAGCTTAGTGAGGGGGTTCCAAGAGACCCAGTACTTC
CDR3aa: CASSLVRGFQETQYF

j_gene: TRBJ1-5
d_gene: TRBD1
abundance: NA
v_gene: TRBV28
CDR3nt: TGTGCCAGCAGTTCCCTATTACAGGGGAGCAATCAGCCCCAGCATTTT
CDR3aa: CASSSLLQGSNQPQHF

j_gene: TRBJ2-4
d_gene: TRBD2
abundance: NA
v_gene: TRBV7-9
CDR3nt: TGTGCCAGCAGCCCCGGGGGGGGCGAAAGCAAAAACATTCAGTACTTC
CDR3aa: CASSPGGGESKNIQYF

j_gene: TRBJ2-1
d_gene: TRBD2
abundance: NA
v_gene: TRBV4-2
CDR3nt: TGTGCCAGCAGCTTGACTAGCGGGGGGCCGAATGAGCAGTTCTTC
CDR3aa: CASSLTSGGPNEQFF

j_gene: TRBJ1-2
d_gene: NA
abundance: NA
v_gene: TRBV29-1
CDR3nt: TGCAGCGTGAGCCATAACTATGGCTACACCTTC
CDR3aa: CSVSHNYGYTF

j_gene: TRBJ1-4
d_gene: NA
abundance: NA
v_gene: TRBV6-1
CDR3nt: TGTGCCAGCAGTGCCCAGGGGAGGGAGGTACGGAAACTGTTTTTT
CDR3aa: CASSAQGREVRKLFF

j_gene: TRBJ1-2
d_gene: NA
abundance: NA
v_gene: TRBV5-1
CDR3nt: TGCGCCAGCAGCTTGGGGAACTACGGCTACACCTTC
CDR3aa: CASSLGNYGYTF

j_gene: TRBJ2-7
d_gene: NA
abundance: NA
v_gene: TRBV15
CDR3nt: TGTGCCACCAGCACTGACAGGCTCTCCTACGAGCAGTACTTC
CDR3aa: CATSTDRLSYEQYF

j_gene: TRBJ1-5
d_gene: NA
abundance: NA
v_gene: TRBV7-8
CDR3nt: TGTGCCAGCAGCCTTGGACAGTGGGGCAATCAGCCCCAGCATTTT
CDR3aa: CASSLGQWGNQPQHF

j_gene: TRBJ2-7
d_gene: NA
abundance: NA
v_gene: TRBV5-1
CDR3nt: TGCGCCAGCAGCTTGGATGAGGGCTTCGAGCAGTACTTC
CDR3aa: CASSLDEGFEQYF

j_gene: TRBJ2-7
d_gene: NA
abundance: NA
v_gene: TRBV21-1
CDR3nt: TGTGCCAGCAGCAAATGTGACAGGGGGAACTACGAGCAGTACTTC
CDR3aa: CASSKCDRGNYEQYF

j_gene: TRBJ1-2
d_gene: TRBD1
abundance: NA
v_gene: TRBV11-2
CDR3nt: TGTGCCAGCAGCTTAGCGGGGACAGGGCCTGTTGTCTATGGCTACACCTTC
CDR3aa: CASSLAGTGPVVYGYTF

j_gene: TRBJ2-3
d_gene: NA
abundance: NA
v_gene: TRBV4-2
CDR3nt: TGTGCCAGCAGCCAAGCTTTCGGGGTGGGCACAGATACGCAGTATTTT
CDR3aa: CASSQAFGVGTDTQYF

j_gene: TRBJ2-3
d_gene: NA
abundance: NA
v_gene: TRBV19
CDR3nt: TGTGCCAGTAAGCTGAACTTGGGAGATACGCAGTATTTT
CDR3aa: CASKLNLGDTQYF

j_gene: TRBJ2-7
d_gene: NA
abundance: NA
v_gene: TRBV7-3
CDR3nt: TGTGCCAGCAGCTTTGACGGATACTCCTACGAGCAGTACTTC
CDR3aa: CASSFDGYSYEQYF

j_gene: TRBJ2-2
d_gene: TRBD1
abundance: once
v_gene: TRBV30
CDR3nt: TGTGCCTGGAGGGGCAGGACAGGGCCCCAGGGCGGGGAGCTGTTTTTT
CDR3aa: CAWRGRTGPQGGELFF

j_gene: TRBJ2-1
d_gene: NA
abundance: once
v_gene: TRBV14
CDR3nt: TGTGCCAGCAGCCTCTCCCACCCTAGTAGGGGCTATGAGCAGTTCTTC
CDR3aa: CASSLSHPSRGYEQFF

j_gene: TRBJ2-6
d_gene: NA
abundance: NA
v_gene: TRBV7-3
CDR3nt: TGTGCCAGCAGCCCAGGGACCTCTGGGGCCAACGTCCTGACTTTC
CDR3aa: CASSPGTSGANVLTF

j_gene: TRBJ1-5
d_gene: TRBD1
abundance: once
v_gene: TRBV10-2
CDR3nt: TGCGCCAGCAGAGACAGGGCGGATCAGCCCCAGCATTTT
CDR3aa: CASRDRADQPQHF

j_gene: TRBJ2-5
d_gene: TRBD2
abundance: once
v_gene: TRBV5-6
CDR3nt: TGTGCCAGCAGCGGACGACTAGCGGGAGGGCTGGAGACCCAGTACTTC
CDR3aa: CASSGRLAGGLETQYF

j_gene: TRBJ1-2
d_gene: NA
abundance: NA
v_gene: TRBV7-9
CDR3nt: TGTGCCAGCAGCGCCAGCGGGGATGGCTACACCTTC
CDR3aa: CASSASGDGYTF

j_gene: TRBJ2-6
d_gene: TRBD2
abundance: NA
v_gene: TRBV30
CDR3nt: TGTGCCTGGAGTGGACTAGCGGGGACCTCTGGGGCCAACGTCCTGACTTTC
CDR3aa: CAWSGLAGTSGANVLTF

j_gene: TRBJ2-3
d_gene: NA
abundance: NA
v_gene: TRBV18
CDR3nt: TGTGCCAGCTCACCACTACCAGGGGGGGGCACAGATACGCAGTATTTT
CDR3aa: CASSPLPGGGTDTQYF

j_gene: TRBJ2-1
d_gene: NA
abundance: NA
v_gene: TRBV5-1
CDR3nt: TGCGCCAGCAGCCGAGTGGGCAATGAGCAGTTCTTC
CDR3aa: CASSRVGNEQFF

j_gene: TRBJ2-2
d_gene: TRBD1
abundance: NA
v_gene: TRBV5-4
CDR3nt: TGTGCCAGCAGCTTGGACAGGGGTTCCGGGGAGCTGTTTTTT
CDR3aa: CASSLDRGSGELFF

j_gene: TRBJ2-7
d_gene: NA
abundance: NA
v_gene: TRBV6-1
CDR3nt: TGTGCCAGCAGTGATCCGGGAAGTGACTACGAGCAGTACTTC
CDR3aa: CASSDPGSDYEQYF

j_gene: TRBJ1-2
d_gene: NA
abundance: NA
v_gene: TRBV30
CDR3nt: TGTGCCTGGAGTGTACGACGGGGGGCGACCAACTATGGCTACACCTTC
CDR3aa: CAWSVRRGATNYGYTF

j_gene: TRBJ2-1
d_gene: NA
abundance: NA
v_gene: TRBV10-3
CDR3nt: TGTGCCATCAGTGAGGGACAGCTCCCCTACAATGAGCAGTTCTTC
CDR3aa: CAISEGQLPYNEQFF

j_gene: TRBJ1-2
d_gene: NA
abundance: NA
v_gene: TRBV2
CDR3nt: TGTGCCAGCAGTTTACAGCCTGTTGGTGGCTACACCTTC
CDR3aa: CASSLQPVGGYTF

j_gene: TRBJ2-1
d_gene: TRBD2
abundance: NA
v_gene: TRBV14
CDR3nt: TGTGCCAGCAGCCAAGATCGGTATAGCGGGAGGAGCTCCTACAATGAGCAGTTCTTC
CDR3aa: CASSQDRYSGRSSYNEQFF

j_gene: TRBJ2-7
d_gene: NA
abundance: NA
v_gene: TRBV5-1
CDR3nt: TGCGCCAGCAGCTTGGGGGGTCGTTACCCCGACGGATACGAGCAGTACTTC
CDR3aa: CASSLGGRYPDGYEQYF

j_gene: TRBJ2-3
d_gene: NA
abundance: NA
v_gene: TRBV4-2
CDR3nt: TGTGCCAGCAGCCAAGCCGAAAACACAGATACGCAGTATTTT
CDR3aa: CASSQAENTDTQYF

j_gene: TRBJ1-5
d_gene: TRBD1
abundance: NA
v_gene: TRBV7-9
CDR3nt: TGTGCCAGCAGCCCGGGACAGGGTAATCAGCCCCAGCATTTT
CDR3aa: CASSPGQGNQPQHF

j_gene: TRBJ2-7
d_gene: NA
abundance: NA
v_gene: TRBV30
CDR3nt: TGTGCCTGGATTTTAGGAGGTTCGCAGTACTTC
CDR3aa: CAWILGGSQYF

j_gene: TRBJ2-5
d_gene: NA
abundance: NA
v_gene: TRBV2
CDR3nt: TGTGCCAGCAGTGATGAAGGCGGCTCCCAGTACTTC
CDR3aa: CASSDEGGSQYF

j_gene: TRBJ2-2
d_gene: TRBD2
abundance: NA
v_gene: TRBV5-1
CDR3nt: TGCGCCAGCAGTCCTAGCGGGGGAACTTACACCGGGGAGCTGTTTTTT
CDR3aa: CASSPSGGTYTGELFF

j_gene: TRBJ2-2
d_gene: TRBD1
abundance: once
v_gene: TRBV5-1
CDR3nt: TGCGCCAGCAGCCTAACGGGACAGGTGGACACCGGGGAGCTGTTTTTT
CDR3aa: CASSLTGQVDTGELFF

j_gene: TRBJ2-7
d_gene: TRBD1
abundance: NA
v_gene: TRBV6-1
CDR3nt: TGTGCCAGCAGTGTGGTGACAGGGAGCTCCTACGAGCAGTACTTC
CDR3aa: CASSVVTGSSYEQYF

j_gene: TRBJ1-6
d_gene: TRBD1
abundance: once
v_gene: TRBV5-1
CDR3nt: TGCGCCAGCAGCCCCGACTCCGGGACAGGGAATTCACCCCTCCACTTT
CDR3aa: CASSPDSGTGNSPLHF

j_gene: TRBJ2-5
d_gene: NA
abundance: NA
v_gene: TRBV30
CDR3nt: TGTGCCTGGAGTGTGGGGCGAGGATCATCGGACCAGTACTTC
CDR3aa: CAWSVGRGSSDQYF

j_gene: TRBJ2-7
d_gene: NA
abundance: NA
v_gene: TRBV7-6
CDR3nt: TGTGCCAGCAGCTTATTCCGTGGGGGTGAGCAGTACTTC
CDR3aa: CASSLFRGGEQYF

j_gene: TRBJ1-5
d_gene: TRBD1
abundance: NA
v_gene: TRBV27
CDR3nt: TGTGCCAGCAGTTTATCGACGCCCGGGACAGGGATCAATCAGCCCCAGCATTTT
CDR3aa: CASSLSTPGTGINQPQHF

j_gene: TRBJ2-1
d_gene: TRBD2
abundance: NA
v_gene: TRBV15
CDR3nt: TGTGCCACCAGCCCGTCGGGTAGCGGGGCTTACAATGAGCAGTTCTTC
CDR3aa: CATSPSGSGAYNEQFF

j_gene: TRBJ2-2
d_gene: TRBD2
abundance: NA
v_gene: TRBV4-2
CDR3nt: TGTGCCAGCAGCCGGGATGCACTAGCGGGGAGAATCATCGCGAACACCGGGGAGCTGTTTTTT
CDR3aa: CASSRDALAGRIIANTGELFF

j_gene: TRBJ1-3
d_gene: NA
abundance: NA
v_gene: TRBV6-1
CDR3nt: TGTGCCAGCAGTGAACTATCTTTCTCTGGAAACACCATATATTTT
CDR3aa: CASSELSFSGNTIYF

j_gene: TRBJ2-1
d_gene: TRBD2
abundance: NA
v_gene: TRBV5-4
CDR3nt: TGTGCCAGCAGCTTCCCCAGCGGGGGCCTAGGTAATGAGCAGTTCTTC
CDR3aa: CASSFPSGGLGNEQFF

j_gene: TRBJ2-2
d_gene: NA
abundance: NA
v_gene: TRBV30
CDR3nt: TGTGCCTGGAGCCTCCAGGGGAGGGGCGGGGAGCTGTTTTTT
CDR3aa: CAWSLQGRGGELFF

j_gene: TRBJ2-7
d_gene: TRBD1
abundance: few
v_gene: TRBV5-1
CDR3nt: TGCGCCAGCAGCCCCGGGGACAGCTACGAGCAGTACTTC
CDR3aa: CASSPGDSYEQYF

j_gene: TRBJ1-6
d_gene: TRBD1
abundance: NA
v_gene: TRBV30
CDR3nt: TGTGCATGTCCCGTGGACAGGGCTGATTCACCCCTCCACTTT
CDR3aa: CACPVDRADSPLHF

j_gene: TRBJ2-1
d_gene: NA
abundance: NA
v_gene: TRBV6-5
CDR3nt: TGTGCCAGCAGGCAGGGGCTTGAGCAGTTCTTC
CDR3aa: CASRQGLEQFF

j_gene: TRBJ2-4
d_gene: TRBD2
abundance: NA
v_gene: TRBV18
CDR3nt: TGTGCCAGCTCACCACCTACAGAGGGAGCTAGCGGCCGAAACATTCAGTACTTC
CDR3aa: CASSPPTEGASGRNIQYF

j_gene: TRBJ2-3
d_gene: NA
abundance: NA
v_gene: TRBV5-5
CDR3nt: TGTGCCAGCAGCTTGGACGCGGCAGGGCGAGATACGCAGTATTTT
CDR3aa: CASSLDAAGRDTQYF

j_gene: TRBJ2-1
d_gene: NA
abundance: NA
v_gene: TRBV15
CDR3nt: TGTGCCACCAGCACCCCAACAGCGAGCTCCTACAATGAGCAGTTCTTC
CDR3aa: CATSTPTASSYNEQFF

j_gene: TRBJ2-5
d_gene: NA
abundance: once
v_gene: TRBV11-3
CDR3nt: TGTGCCAGCAGCTTAGAGGGGTTGGAGACCCAGTACTTC
CDR3aa: CASSLEGLETQYF